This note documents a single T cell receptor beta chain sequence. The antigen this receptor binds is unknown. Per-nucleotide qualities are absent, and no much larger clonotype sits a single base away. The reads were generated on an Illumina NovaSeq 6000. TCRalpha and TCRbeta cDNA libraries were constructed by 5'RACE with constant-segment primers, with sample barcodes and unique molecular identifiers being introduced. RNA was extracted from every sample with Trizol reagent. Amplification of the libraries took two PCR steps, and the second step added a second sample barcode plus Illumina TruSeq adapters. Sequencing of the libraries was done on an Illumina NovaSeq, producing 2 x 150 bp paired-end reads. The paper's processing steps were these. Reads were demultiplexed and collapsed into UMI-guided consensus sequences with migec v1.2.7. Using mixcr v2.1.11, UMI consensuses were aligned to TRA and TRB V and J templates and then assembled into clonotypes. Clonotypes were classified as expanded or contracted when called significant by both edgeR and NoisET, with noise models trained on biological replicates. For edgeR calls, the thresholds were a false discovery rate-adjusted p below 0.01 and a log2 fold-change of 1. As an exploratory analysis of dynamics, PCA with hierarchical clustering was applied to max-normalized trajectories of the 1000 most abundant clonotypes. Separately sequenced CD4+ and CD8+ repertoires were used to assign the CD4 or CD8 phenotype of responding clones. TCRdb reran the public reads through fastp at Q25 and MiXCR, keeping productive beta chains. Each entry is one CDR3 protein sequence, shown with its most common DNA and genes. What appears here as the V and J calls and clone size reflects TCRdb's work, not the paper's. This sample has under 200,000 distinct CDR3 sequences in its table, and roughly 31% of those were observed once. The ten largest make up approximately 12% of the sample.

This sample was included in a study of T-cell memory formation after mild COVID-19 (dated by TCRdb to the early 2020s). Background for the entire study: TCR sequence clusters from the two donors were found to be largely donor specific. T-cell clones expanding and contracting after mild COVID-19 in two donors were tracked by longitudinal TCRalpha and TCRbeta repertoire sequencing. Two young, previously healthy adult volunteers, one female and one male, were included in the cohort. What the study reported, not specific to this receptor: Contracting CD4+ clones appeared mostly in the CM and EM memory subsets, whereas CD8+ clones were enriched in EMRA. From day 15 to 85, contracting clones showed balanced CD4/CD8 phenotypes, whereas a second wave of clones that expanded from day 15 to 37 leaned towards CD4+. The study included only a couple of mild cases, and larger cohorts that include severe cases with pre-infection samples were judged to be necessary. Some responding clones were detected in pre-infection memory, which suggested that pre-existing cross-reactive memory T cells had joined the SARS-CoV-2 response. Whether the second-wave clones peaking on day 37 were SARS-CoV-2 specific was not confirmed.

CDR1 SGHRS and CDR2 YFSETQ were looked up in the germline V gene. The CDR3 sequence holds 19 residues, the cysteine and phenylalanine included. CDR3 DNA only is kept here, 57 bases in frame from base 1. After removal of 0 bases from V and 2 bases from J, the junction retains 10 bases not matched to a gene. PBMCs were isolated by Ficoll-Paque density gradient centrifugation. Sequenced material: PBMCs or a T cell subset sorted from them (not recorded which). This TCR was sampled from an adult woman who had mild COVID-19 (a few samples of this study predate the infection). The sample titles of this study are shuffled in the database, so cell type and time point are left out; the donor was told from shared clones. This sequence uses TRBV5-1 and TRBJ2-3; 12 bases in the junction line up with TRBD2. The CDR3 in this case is CASSLGLAGGPVTTDTQYF. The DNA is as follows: TGCGCCAGCAGCTTGGGTCTAGCGGGGGGGCCGGTAACCACAGATACGCAGTATTTT.